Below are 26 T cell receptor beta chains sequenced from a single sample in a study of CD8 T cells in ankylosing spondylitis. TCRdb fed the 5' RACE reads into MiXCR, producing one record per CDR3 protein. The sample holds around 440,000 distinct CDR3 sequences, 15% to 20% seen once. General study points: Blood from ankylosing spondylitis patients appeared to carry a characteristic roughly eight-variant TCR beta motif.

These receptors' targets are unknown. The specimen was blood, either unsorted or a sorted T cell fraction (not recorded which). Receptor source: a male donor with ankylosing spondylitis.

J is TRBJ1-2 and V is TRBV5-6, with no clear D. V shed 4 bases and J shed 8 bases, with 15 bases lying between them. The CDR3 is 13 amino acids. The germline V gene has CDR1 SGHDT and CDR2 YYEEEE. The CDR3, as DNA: TGTGCCAGCAGCCCGGGAACAACCGGAGGCTACACCTTC. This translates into CASSPGTTGGYTF.

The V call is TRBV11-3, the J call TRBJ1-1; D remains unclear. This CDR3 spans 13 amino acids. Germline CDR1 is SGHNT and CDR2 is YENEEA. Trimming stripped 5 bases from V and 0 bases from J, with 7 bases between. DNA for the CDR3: TGTGCCAGCAGCGTCCAAGTGAACACTGAAGCTTTCTTT. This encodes CASSVQVNTEAFF.

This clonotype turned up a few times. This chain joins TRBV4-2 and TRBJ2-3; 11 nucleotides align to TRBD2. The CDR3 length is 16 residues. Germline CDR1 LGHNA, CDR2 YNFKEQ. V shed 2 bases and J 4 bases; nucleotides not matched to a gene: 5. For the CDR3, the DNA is TGTGCCAGCAGCCAATTGACTAGCGGGGACGCAGATACGCAGTATTTT. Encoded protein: CASSQLTSGDADTQYF.

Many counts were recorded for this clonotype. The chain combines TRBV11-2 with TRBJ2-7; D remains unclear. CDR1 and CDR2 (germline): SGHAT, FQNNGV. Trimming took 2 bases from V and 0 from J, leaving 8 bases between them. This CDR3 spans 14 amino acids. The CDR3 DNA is TGTGCCAGCAGCTTATGGGGTTCCTCCTACGAGCAGTACTTC. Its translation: CASSLWGSSYEQYF.

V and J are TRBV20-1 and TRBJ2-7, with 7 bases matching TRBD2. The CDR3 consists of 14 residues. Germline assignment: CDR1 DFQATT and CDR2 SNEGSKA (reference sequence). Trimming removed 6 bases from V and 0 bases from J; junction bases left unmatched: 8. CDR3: CSARGEGGSYEQYF. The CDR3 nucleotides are TGCAGTGCACGGGGGGAGGGCGGCTCCTACGAGCAGTACTTC.

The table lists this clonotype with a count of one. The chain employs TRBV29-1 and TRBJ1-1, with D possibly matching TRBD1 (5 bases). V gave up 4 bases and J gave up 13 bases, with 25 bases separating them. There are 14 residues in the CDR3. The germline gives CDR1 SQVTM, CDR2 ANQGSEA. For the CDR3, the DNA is TGCAGCGTTGCCTCCCTGAGCGCAGGGCCTTCGGTTTTCTTT. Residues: CSVASLSAGPSVFF.

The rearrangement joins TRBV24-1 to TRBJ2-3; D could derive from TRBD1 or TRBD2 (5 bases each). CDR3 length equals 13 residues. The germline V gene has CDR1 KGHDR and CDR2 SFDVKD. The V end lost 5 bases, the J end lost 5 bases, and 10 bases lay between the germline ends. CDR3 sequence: CATSARDRDTQYF. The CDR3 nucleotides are TGTGCCACCAGTGCCCGGGACCGAGATACGCAGTATTTT.

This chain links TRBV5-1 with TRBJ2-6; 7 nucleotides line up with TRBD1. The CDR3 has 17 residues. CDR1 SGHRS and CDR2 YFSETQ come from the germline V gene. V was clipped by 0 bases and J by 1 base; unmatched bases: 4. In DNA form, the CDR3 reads TGCGCCAGCAGCTTGGGTGGGACAGCGTCTGGGGCCAACGTCCTGACTTTC. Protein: CASSLGGTASGANVLTF.

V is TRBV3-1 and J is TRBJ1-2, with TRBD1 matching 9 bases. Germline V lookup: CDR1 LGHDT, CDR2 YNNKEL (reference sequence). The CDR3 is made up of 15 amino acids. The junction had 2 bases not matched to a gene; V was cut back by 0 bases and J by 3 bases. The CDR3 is CASSQDTGGYYGYTF. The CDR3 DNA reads TGTGCCAGCAGCCAAGATACAGGGGGCTACTATGGCTACACCTTC.

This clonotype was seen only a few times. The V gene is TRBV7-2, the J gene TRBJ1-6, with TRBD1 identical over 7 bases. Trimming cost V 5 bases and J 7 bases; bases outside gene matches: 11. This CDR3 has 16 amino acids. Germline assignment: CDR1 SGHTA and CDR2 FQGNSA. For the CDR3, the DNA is TGTGCCAGCAGCCCCCAACGGACAGGTGGGAATTCACCCCTCCACTTT. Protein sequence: CASSPQRTGGNSPLHF. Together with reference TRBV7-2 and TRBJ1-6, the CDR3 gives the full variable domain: GAGVSQSPSNKVTEKGKDVELRCDPISGHTALYWYRQSLGQGLEFLIYFQGNSAPDKSGLPSDRFSAERTGGSVSTLTIQRTQQEDSAVYLCASSPQRTGGNSPLHFGNGTRLTVT.

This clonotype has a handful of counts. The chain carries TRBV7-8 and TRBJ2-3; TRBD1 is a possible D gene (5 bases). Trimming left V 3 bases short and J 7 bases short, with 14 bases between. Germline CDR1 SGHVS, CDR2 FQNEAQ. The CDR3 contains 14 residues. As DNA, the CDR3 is TGTGCCAGCAGCTTGGCTGGGGCCCGGAATACGCAGTATTTT. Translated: CASSLAGARNTQYF.

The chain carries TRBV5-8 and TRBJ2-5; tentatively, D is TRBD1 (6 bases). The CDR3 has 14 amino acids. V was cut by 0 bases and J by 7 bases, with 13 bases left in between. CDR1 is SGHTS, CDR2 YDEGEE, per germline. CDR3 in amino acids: CASSLEQGPGTQYF. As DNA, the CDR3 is TGTGCCAGCAGCTTGGAACAGGGCCCAGGGACCCAGTACTTC.

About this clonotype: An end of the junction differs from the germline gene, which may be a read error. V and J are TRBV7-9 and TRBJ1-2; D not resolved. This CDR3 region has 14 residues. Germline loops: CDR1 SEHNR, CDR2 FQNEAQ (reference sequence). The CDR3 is CGSSLGRGNYGYTF. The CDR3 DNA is TGTGGCAGCAGCTTAGGTCGGGGTAACTATGGCTACACCTTC.

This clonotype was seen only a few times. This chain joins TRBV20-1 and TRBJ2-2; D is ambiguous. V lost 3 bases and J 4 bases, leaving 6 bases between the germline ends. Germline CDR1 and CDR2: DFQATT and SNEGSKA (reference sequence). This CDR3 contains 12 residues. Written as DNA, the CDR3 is TGCAGTGCTAGCCTTACCACCGGGGAGCTGTTTTTT. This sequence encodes CSASLTTGELFF.

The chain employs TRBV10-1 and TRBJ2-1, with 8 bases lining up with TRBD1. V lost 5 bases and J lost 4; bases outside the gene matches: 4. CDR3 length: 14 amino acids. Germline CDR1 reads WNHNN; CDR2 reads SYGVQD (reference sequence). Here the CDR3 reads CASSQRQGYNEQFF. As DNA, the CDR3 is TGCGCCAGCAGTCAAAGACAGGGGTACAATGAGCAGTTCTTC.

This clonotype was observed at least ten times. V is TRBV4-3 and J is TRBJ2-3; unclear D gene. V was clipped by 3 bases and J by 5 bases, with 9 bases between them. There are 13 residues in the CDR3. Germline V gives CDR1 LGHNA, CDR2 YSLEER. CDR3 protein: CASSQAGLDTQYF. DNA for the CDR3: TGCGCCAGCAGCCAGGCTGGGTTAGATACGCAGTATTTT.

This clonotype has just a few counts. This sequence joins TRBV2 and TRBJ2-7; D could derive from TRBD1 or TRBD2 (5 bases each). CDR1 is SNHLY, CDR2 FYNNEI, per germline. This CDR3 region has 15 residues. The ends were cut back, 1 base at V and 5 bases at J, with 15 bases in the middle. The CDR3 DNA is TGTGCCAGCAGTGAAGAGCGGCCAGGGTTGCACGAGCAGTACTTC. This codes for CASSEERPGLHEQYF.

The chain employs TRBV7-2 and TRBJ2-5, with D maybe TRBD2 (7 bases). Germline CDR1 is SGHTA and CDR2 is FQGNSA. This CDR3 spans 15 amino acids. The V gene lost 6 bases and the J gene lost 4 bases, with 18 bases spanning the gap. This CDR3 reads CASRGGGTGRETQYF. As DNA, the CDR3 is TGTGCCAGCAGGGGGGGGGGAACAGGGCGAGAGACCCAGTACTTC.

CDR3 coding DNA: TGCGCCAGCAGCCAAGAGGTAGCGGCCGTATCTAACTATGGCTACACCTTC. Translated: CASSQEVAAVSNYGYTF. The J gene is TRBJ1-2, the V gene TRBV4-3; no clear D gene. Trimming left V 0 bases short and J 0 bases short, with 14 bases between. This CDR3 comprises 17 residues. Germline values: CDR1 LGHNA, CDR2 YSLEER.

CDR3 in amino acids: CASSPQTALPYGYTF. The CDR3 DNA follows: TGTGCCAGCAGCCCTCAGACAGCTTTACCCTATGGCTACACCTTC. This sequence joins TRBV14 and TRBJ1-2; D is perhaps TRBD1 (5 bases). CDR1 and CDR2 (germline): SGHDN, FVKESK. This CDR3 is 15 amino acids long. The ends were cut back, 4 bases at V and 4 bases at J, with 16 bases in the middle.

This chain's CDR3 is CASSLTGRPDDEQFF. The DNA of the CDR3 is TGTGCCAGCAGCTTAACGGGACGGCCAGACGATGAGCAGTTCTTC. J is TRBJ2-1 and V is TRBV7-3; either TRBD1 or TRBD2 may fit D (5 bases each). CDR3 size: 15 residues. V lost 0 bases to trimming and J lost 8 bases, with 14 bases between them. From germline, CDR1 is SGHTA and CDR2 FQGTGA.

The CDR3 DNA sequence: TGTGCCATCAACACTCAACAGGGCCCCAAAAACATTCAGTACTTC. This encodes CAINTQQGPKNIQYF. The gene calls are TRBV10-3 and TRBJ2-4; maybe TRBD1 (6 bases). Per germline, CDR1 ENHRY and CDR2 SYGVKD. CDR3 length: 15 amino acids. Trimming took 7 bases from V and 2 from J, leaving 15 bases between them.

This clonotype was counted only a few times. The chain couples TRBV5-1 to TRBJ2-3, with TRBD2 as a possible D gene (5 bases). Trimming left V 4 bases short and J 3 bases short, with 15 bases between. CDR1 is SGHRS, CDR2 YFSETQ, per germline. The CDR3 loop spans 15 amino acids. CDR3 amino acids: CASSRGLSKTDTQYF. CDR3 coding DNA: TGCGCCAGCAGCCGCGGGCTTAGCAAGACAGATACGCAGTATTTT.

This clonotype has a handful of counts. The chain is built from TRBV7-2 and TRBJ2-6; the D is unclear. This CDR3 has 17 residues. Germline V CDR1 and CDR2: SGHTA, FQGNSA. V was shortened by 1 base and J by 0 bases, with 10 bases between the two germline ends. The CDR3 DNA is TGTGCCAGCAGCTTAGTTTCCGGCAACTCTGGGGCCAACGTCCTGACTTTC. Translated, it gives CASSLVSGNSGANVLTF.

The CDR3 reads CASSISRTARYGYTF. As DNA, the CDR3 is TGTGCCAGTAGTATATCGCGGACCGCGCGCTATGGCTACACCTTC. V gene TRBV19 combines with J gene TRBJ1-2; no firm D call. Germline CDR1 reads LNHDA; CDR2 reads SQIVND (reference sequence). The CDR3 length is 15 residues. Deletions cut 2 bases from V and 4 bases from J, with 14 bases between. The whole variable domain, filled in from reference TRBV19 and TRBJ1-2, reads DGGITQSPKYLFRKEGQNVTLSCEQNLNHDAMYWYRQDPGQGLRLIYYSQIVNDFQKGDIAEGYSVSREKKESFPLTVTSAQKNPTAFYLCASSISRTARYGYTFGSGTRLTVV.

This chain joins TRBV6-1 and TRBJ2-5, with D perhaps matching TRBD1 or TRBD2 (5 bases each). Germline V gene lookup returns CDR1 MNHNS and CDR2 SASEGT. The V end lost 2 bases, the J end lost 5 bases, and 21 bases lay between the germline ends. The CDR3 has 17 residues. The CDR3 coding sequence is TGTGCCAGCAGTGAAAGGGGTAGTTACGGAACGGGGGAGACCCAGTACTTC. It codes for CASSERGSYGTGETQYF.